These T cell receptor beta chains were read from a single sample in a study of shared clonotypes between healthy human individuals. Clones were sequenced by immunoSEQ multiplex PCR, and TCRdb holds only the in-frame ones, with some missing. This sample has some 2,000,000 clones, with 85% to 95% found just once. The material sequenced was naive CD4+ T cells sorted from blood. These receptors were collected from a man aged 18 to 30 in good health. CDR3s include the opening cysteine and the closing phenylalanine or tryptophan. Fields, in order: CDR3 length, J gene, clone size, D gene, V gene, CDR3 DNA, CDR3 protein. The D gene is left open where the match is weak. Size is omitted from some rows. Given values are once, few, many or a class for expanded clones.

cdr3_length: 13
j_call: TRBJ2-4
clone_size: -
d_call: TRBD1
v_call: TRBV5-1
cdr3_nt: TGCGCCAGCAGCCAGGGACAGCAAAACATTCAGTACTTC
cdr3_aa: CASSQGQQNIQYF

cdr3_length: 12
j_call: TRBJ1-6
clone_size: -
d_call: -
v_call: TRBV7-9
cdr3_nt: TGTGCCAGCAGCTTGCCCAGCTCACCCCTCCACTTT
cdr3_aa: CASSLPSSPLHF

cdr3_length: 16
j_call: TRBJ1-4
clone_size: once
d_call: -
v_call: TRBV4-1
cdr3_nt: TGCGCCAGCAGCCTAAGTGGCCAGCAACTTAATGAAAAACTGTTTTTT
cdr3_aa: CASSLSGQQLNEKLFF

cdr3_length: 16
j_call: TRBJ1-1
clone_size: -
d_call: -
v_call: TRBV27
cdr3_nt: TGTGCCAGCAGTTATCGCGGGACGGGCGGGGGCACTGAAGCTTTCTTT
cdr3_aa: CASSYRGTGGGTEAFF

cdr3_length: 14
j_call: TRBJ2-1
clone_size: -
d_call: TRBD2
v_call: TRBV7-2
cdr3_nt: TGTGCCAGCATCCGGACTAGCGGGAGTGATGAGCAGTTCTTC
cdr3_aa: CASIRTSGSDEQFF

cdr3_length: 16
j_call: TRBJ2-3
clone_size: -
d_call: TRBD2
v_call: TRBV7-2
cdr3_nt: TGTGCCAGCAACCCAAGAGGGCGGGGGGGTGAAGATACGCAGTATTTT
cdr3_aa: CASNPRGRGGEDTQYF

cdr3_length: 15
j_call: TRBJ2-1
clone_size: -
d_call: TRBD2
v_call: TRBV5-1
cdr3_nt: TGCGCCAGCAGCCTCGGGACTAGCAAGTTGAATGAGCAGTTCTTC
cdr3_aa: CASSLGTSKLNEQFF

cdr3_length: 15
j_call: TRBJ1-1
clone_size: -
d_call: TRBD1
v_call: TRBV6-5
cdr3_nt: TGTGCCAGCAGTTACACCAGGGGGCGCGTAACTGAAGCTTTCTTT
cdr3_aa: CASSYTRGRVTEAFF

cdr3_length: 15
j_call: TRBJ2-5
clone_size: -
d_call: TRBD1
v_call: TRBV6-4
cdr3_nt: TGTGCCAGCAGTGTCACAGGGGGCGCGTGGGAGACCCAGTACTTC
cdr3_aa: CASSVTGGAWETQYF

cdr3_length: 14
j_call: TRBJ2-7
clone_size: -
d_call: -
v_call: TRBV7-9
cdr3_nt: TGTGCCAGCAGCTTGGGGGACATCTCCTACGAGCAGTACTTC
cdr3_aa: CASSLGDISYEQYF

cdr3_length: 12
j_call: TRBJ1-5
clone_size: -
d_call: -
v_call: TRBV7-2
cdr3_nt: TGTGCCAGCAGCTCAGACCTAGGACCCCAGCATTTT
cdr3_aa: CASSSDLGPQHF

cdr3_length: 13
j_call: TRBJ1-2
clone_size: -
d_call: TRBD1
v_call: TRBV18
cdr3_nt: TGTGCCAGCTCACCGGGGACAGATTATGGCTACACCTTC
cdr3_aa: CASSPGTDYGYTF

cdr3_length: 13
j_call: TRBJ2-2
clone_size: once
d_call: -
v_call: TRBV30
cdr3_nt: TGTGCCTGGAGTGTAATGGTAGCCGGGGAGCTGTTTTTT
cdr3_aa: CAWSVMVAGELFF

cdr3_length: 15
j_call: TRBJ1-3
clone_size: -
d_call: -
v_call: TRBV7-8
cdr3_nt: TGTGCCAGCAGCTTAGTGGGGGTGCGAGGAAACACCATATATTTT
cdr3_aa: CASSLVGVRGNTIYF

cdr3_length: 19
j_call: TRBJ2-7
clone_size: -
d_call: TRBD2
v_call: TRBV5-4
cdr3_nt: TGTGCCAGCAGCTTTCAGTCAGGTCTAGCGGGGGGACGCTCCTACGAGCAGTACTTC
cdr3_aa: CASSFQSGLAGGRSYEQYF

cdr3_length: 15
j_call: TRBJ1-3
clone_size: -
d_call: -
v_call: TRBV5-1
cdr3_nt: TGCGCCAGCAGCCAAACACAGGGTGCCGGAAACACCATATATTTT
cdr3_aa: CASSQTQGAGNTIYF

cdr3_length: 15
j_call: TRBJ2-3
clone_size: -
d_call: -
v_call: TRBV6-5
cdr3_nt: TGTGCCAGCAGTTACTCCGTCGGAAGCACAGATACGCAGTATTTT
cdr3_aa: CASSYSVGSTDTQYF

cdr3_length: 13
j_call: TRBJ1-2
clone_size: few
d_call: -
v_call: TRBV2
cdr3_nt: TGTGCCAGCAGTGCTACGGCTCCAGCTGGCTACACCTTC
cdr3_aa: CASSATAPAGYTF

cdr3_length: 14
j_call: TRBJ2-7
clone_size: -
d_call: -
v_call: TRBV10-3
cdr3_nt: TGTGCCATCAGTCCCGGGACAACCACCTACGAGCAGTACTTC
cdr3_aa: CAISPGTTTYEQYF

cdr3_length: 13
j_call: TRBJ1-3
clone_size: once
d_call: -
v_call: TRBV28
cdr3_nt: TGTGCCAGCAGCCTTGATCCTGGAAACACCATATATTTT
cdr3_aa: CASSLDPGNTIYF

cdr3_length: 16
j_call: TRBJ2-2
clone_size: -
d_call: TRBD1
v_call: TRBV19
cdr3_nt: TGTGCCAGTAGTAGCCAGGGGGCGATCGACACCGGGGAGCTGTTTTTT
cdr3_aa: CASSSQGAIDTGELFF

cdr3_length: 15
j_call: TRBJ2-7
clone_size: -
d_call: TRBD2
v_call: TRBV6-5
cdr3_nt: TGTGCCAGCAGTACGCTAGCGGGAGGGGCCCACGAGCAGTACTTC
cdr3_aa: CASSTLAGGAHEQYF

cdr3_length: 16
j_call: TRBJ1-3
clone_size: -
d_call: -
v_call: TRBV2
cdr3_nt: TGTGCCAGCAGTGAACTCGGCTGGAGCTCTGGAAACACCATATATTTT
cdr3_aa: CASSELGWSSGNTIYF

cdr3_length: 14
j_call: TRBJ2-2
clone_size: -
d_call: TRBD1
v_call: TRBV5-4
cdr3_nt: TGTGCCAGCAGCGCCCGACAGGGAACCGGGGAGCTGTTTTTT
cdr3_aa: CASSARQGTGELFF

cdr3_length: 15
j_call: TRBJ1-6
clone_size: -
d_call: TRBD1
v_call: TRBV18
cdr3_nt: TGTGCCAGCTCACCGCAGGGGGCGAGTAATTCACCCCTCCACTTT
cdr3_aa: CASSPQGASNSPLHF

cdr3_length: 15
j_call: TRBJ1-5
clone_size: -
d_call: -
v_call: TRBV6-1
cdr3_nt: TGTGCCAGCAGTGAAGATGGAGTCCGCAATCAGCCCCAGCATTTT
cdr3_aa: CASSEDGVRNQPQHF

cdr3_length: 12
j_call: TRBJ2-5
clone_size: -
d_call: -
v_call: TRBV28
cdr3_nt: TGTGCCAGCAGCCTCTTTCTGCAGCACCAGTACTTC
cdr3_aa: CASSLFLQHQYF

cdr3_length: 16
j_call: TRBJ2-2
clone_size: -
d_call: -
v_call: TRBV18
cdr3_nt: TGTGCCAGCTCCCCCCTGGAGATCCTTAACACCGGGGAGCTGTTTTTT
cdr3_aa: CASSPLEILNTGELFF

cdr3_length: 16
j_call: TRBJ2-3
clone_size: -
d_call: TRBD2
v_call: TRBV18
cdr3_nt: TGTGCCAGCTCACCGACGGGGCGGGGGGGCACAGATACGCAGTATTTT
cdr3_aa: CASSPTGRGGTDTQYF

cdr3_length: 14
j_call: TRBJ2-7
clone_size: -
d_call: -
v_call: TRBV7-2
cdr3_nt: TGTGCCAGCAGCTTAAGTCCTAGCGCGTACGAGCAGTACTTC
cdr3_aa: CASSLSPSAYEQYF

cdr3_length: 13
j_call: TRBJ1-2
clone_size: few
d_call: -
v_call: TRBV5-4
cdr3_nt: TGTGCCAGCAGCTTGGACAGGCCGGAGGGCTACACCTTC
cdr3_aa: CASSLDRPEGYTF

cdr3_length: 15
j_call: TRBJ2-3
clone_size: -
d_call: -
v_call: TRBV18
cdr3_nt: TGTGCCAGCTCTGACAGGTTGGACTTCGCAGATACGCAGTATTTT
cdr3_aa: CASSDRLDFADTQYF

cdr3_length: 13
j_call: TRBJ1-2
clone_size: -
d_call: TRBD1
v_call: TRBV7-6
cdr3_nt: TGTGCCAGCAGCTTAGCCACAGGGGAAGGCTACACCTTC
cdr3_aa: CASSLATGEGYTF

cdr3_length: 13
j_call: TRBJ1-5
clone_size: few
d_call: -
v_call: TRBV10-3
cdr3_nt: TGTGCCATCAGTGAGTCGACGACGGAGCCCCAGCATTTT
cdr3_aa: CAISESTTEPQHF

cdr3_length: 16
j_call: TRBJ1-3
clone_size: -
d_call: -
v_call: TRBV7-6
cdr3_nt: TGTGCCAGCAGCTTAGCTCCAGTAACCTCTGGAAACACCATATATTTT
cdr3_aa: CASSLAPVTSGNTIYF

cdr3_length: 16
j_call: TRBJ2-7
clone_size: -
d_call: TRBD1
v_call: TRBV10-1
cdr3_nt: TGCGCCAGCAGTGAGTCTTTGGGACAGGGAGTGACCGAGCAGTACTTC
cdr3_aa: CASSESLGQGVTEQYF

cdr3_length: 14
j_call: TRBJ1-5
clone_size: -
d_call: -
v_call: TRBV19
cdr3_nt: TGTGCCAGTAGTAGCACAGGGTCCAATCAGCCCCAGCATTTT
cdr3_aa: CASSSTGSNQPQHF

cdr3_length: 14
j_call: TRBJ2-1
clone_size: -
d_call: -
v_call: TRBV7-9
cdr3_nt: TGTGCCAGCAGCTTAGCTGGGGGGCGGGGTGAGCAGTTCTTC
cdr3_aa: CASSLAGGRGEQFF

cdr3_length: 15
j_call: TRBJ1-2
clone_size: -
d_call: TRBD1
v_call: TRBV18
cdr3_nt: TGTGCCAGCTCACCCCTATGGACAGGGGATTATGGCTACACCTTC
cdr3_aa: CASSPLWTGDYGYTF